The T cell receptor beta chain under discussion was sequenced for a study of early stage breast cancer tumors. This clone occurred a few times. Assay: immunoSEQ multiplex PCR; the TCRdb copy retains only in-frame clones and omits some. Of about 50,000 clones listed, roughly four fifths are singletons. V lost 7 bases and J 1 base, leaving 5 bases between the germline ends. The germline V gene encodes CDR1 LNHDA and CDR2 SQIVND (reference sequence). The CDR3 is 12 residues long. This chain uses TRBV19 with TRBJ1-3; D remains unclear. The specimen was blood. The source is a person aged 50-59 years with breast cancer. CDR3 in amino acids: CASIGSGNTIYF. The CDR3 region has the DNA TGTGCCAGTATTGGATCTGGAAACACCATATATTTT. The full variable domain, rest sourced from reference TRBV19 and TRBJ1-3, is DGGITQSPKYLFRKEGQNVTLSCEQNLNHDAMYWYRQDPGQGLRLIYYSQIVNDFQKGDIAEGYSVSREKKESFPLTVTSAQKNPTAFYLCASIGSGNTIYFGEGSWLTVV.